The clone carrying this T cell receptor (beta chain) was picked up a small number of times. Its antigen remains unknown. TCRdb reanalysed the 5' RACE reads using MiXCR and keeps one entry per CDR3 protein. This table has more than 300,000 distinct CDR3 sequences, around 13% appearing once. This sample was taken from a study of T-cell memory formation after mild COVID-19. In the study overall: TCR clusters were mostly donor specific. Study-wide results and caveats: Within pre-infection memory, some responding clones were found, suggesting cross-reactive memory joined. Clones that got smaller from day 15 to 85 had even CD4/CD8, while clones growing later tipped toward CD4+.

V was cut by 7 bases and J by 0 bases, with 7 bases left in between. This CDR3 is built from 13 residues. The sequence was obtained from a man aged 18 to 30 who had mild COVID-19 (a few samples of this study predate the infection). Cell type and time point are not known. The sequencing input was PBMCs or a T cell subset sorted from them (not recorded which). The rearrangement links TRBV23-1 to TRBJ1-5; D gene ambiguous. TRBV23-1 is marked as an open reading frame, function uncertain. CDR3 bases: TGCGCCAGCAAAGAGGGTAGCAATCAGCCCCAGCATTTT. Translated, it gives CASKEGSNQPQHF.